These T cell receptor beta chains were read from a single sample in a study of cytomegalovirus exposure and HLA in healthy donors. Here immunoSEQ multiplex PCR was the method, and the copy in TCRdb shows in-frame clones only, minus some. Here the sample spans 130,000 or so clones, roughly 77% being singletons. The sequenced sample was PBMCs. These receptors were collected from a man aged 18 to 29 in good health and CMV-seronegative. Both conserved end residues are part of each CDR3. A D gene is named only where the DNA matches it firmly. Size is stated for part of the rows, as once, few or many counts, or as a class when the clone is expanded.

TRBJ1-5,TRBV6-5,-,-,CASSSHKDSYNQPQHF,TGTGCCAGCAGTTCCCATAAAGACTCGTATAATCAGCCCCAGCATTTT
TRBJ2-3,TRBV25-1,-,TRBD2,CASTWTSGEPDLSDTQYF,TGTGCCAGTACTTGGACTAGCGGGGAGCCCGATTTGTCGGATACGCAGTATTTT
TRBJ1-1,TRBV18,-,-,CASSPKGHTNTEAFF,TGTGCCAGCTCACCAAAGGGACATACGAACACTGAAGCTTTCTTT
TRBJ2-7,TRBV5-5,-,TRBD2,CASSLWGGSYEQYF,TGTGCCAGCAGCTTGTGGGGGGGATCCTACGAGCAGTACTTC
TRBJ2-1,TRBV6-6,-,TRBD2,CATLAGKSNEQFF,TGTGCCACCCTAGCGGGGAAGTCCAATGAGCAGTTCTTC
TRBJ1-5,TRBV2,few,-,CASRRGINQPQHF,TGTGCCAGCAGGCGCGGAATTAATCAGCCCCAGCATTTT
TRBJ2-7,TRBV7-9,-,-,CASSLKLGEVKPYEQYF,TGTGCCAGCAGCTTAAAGTTGGGGGAGGTTAAGCCCTACGAGCAGTACTTC
TRBJ2-1,TRBV6-1,-,-,CASSDIQGLGIEQFF,TGTGCCAGCAGCGATATTCAGGGCCTGGGGATTGAGCAGTTCTTC
TRBJ1-1,TRBV15,-,-,CATSRARMNTEAFF,TGTGCCACCAGCAGAGCCAGAATGAACACTGAAGCTTTCTTT
TRBJ2-7,TRBV4-2,-,-,CASSQDREPSEQYF,TGTGCCAGCAGCCAAGACAGGGAACCCAGCGAGCAGTACTTC
TRBJ1-1,TRBV11-1,-,TRBD1,CASSKYRGQAAFF,TGTGCCAGCAGCAAGTACAGGGGGCAGGCGGCTTTCTTT
TRBJ2-7,TRBV5-6,-,-,CASNRQVEVEQYF,TGTGCCAGCAACCGACAGGTAGAGGTAGAGCAGTACTTC
TRBJ2-3,TRBV10-2,-,TRBD2,CASSSSGGTDTQYF,TGCGCCAGCAGCTCTAGCGGGGGCACAGATACGCAGTATTTT
TRBJ2-3,TRBV10-3,-,-,CAISARGTDTQYF,TGTGCCATCAGTGCCCGGGGCACAGATACGCAGTATTTT
TRBJ2-3,TRBV23-1,-,-,CASSQSDREADTQYF,TGCGCCAGCAGTCAATCGGACAGAGAAGCCGATACGCAGTATTTT
TRBJ1-2,TRBV6-5,-,-,CASSLNPGKGKGYTF,TGTGCCAGCAGTCTAAACCCGGGGAAAGGAAAAGGCTACACCTTC
TRBJ2-1,TRBV7-9,-,-,CASSLGRGPYNEQFF,TGTGCCAGCAGCTTAGGGAGGGGGCCTTACAATGAGCAGTTCTTC
TRBJ1-1,TRBV15,few,-,CATSRDRSVTEAFF,TGTGCCACCAGCAGAGATCGTTCGGTGACTGAAGCTTTCTTT
TRBJ2-5,TRBV7-7,-,-,CASSQTSLETQYF,TGTGCCAGCAGCCAGACTAGTCTAGAGACCCAGTACTTC
TRBJ2-7,TRBV2,-,-,CASSEAGQGSYEQYF,TGTGCCAGCAGTGAAGCCGGGCAGGGGTCCTACGAGCAGTACTTC
TRBJ2-3,TRBV6-1,few,TRBD2,CASSERLAGASTDTQYF,TGTGCCAGCAGTGAAAGGCTAGCGGGGGCGAGCACAGATACGCAGTATTTT
TRBJ1-2,TRBV7-2,-,-,CASSLGRGRYYGYTF,TGTGCCAGCAGCTTGGGGAGGGGCCGGTACTATGGCTACACCTTC
TRBJ2-3,TRBV5-1,few,TRBD2,CASSLTSGGAMGDTQYF,TGCGCCAGCAGCCTCACTAGCGGGGGGGCCATGGGGGATACGCAGTATTTT
TRBJ2-1,TRBV6-1,-,TRBD2,CAIGEGRNEQFF,TGTGCCATCGGGGAGGGGCGGAATGAGCAGTTCTTC
TRBJ1-5,TRBV19,-,TRBD1,CASSIGTGRSNQPQHF,TGTGCCAGTAGTATTGGGACAGGGCGTAGCAATCAGCCCCAGCATTTT
TRBJ1-1,TRBV7-8,-,-,CASSFGGKGTEAFF,TGTGCCAGCAGCTTCGGGGGAAAGGGCACTGAAGCTTTCTTT
TRBJ2-7,TRBV5-4,few,TRBD2,CASSLAGGLAGGRGEQYF,TGTGCCAGCAGCTTGGCCGGAGGGCTAGCGGGGGGGCGGGGAGAGCAGTACTTC
TRBJ2-1,TRBV9,-,TRBD2,CASSGGLAGGSPEQFF,TGTGCCAGCAGCGGGGGACTAGCGGGGGGTTCGCCTGAGCAGTTCTTC
TRBJ1-1,TRBV19,-,-,CASSLGHNTEAFF,TGTGCCAGTAGTCTCGGACATAACACTGAAGCTTTCTTT
TRBJ1-6,TRBV5-4,once,-,CASSLRTAYSSYNSPLHF,TGTGCCAGCAGCTTGAGGACAGCCTATAGCTCCTATAATTCACCCCTCCACTTT
TRBJ1-4,TRBV5-6,-,-,CASSFRASGRQKLFF,TGTGCCAGCAGCTTCCGGGCCTCCGGGAGACAAAAACTGTTTTTT
TRBJ2-7,TRBV13,-,TRBD2,CASSPGGSGGAKEQYF,TGTGCCAGCAGCCCGGGTGGTAGCGGGGGGGCTAAGGAGCAGTACTTC
TRBJ2-2,TRBV10-2,once,-,CASSEPYRGGELFF,TGCGCCAGCAGTGAGCCGTATAGGGGCGGGGAGCTGTTTTTT
TRBJ1-2,TRBV13,-,TRBD1,CASSSVRDRPNYGYTF,TGTGCCAGCAGCTCAGTCCGGGACAGGCCTAACTATGGCTACACCTTC
TRBJ2-3,TRBV7-6,few,TRBD2,CASSPLGTTTDTQYF,TGTGCCAGCAGCCCCCTCGGGACTACCACAGATACGCAGTATTTT
TRBJ2-7,TRBV7-2,-,-,CASSKGVEREQYF,TGTGCCAGCAGCAAGGGGGTGGAGCGGGAGCAGTACTTC
TRBJ2-7,TRBV20-1,-,TRBD1,CSAYRGVEQYF,TGCAGTGCTTACAGGGGTGTGGAGCAGTACTTC
TRBJ1-6,TRBV19,-,-,CATRGSAGASFNSPLHF,TGTGCCACCCGAGGGAGTGCGGGGGCCTCCTTTAATTCACCCCTCCACTTT
TRBJ2-7,TRBV9,-,-,CASSVDPGPSAYEQYF,TGTGCCAGCAGCGTAGATCCAGGGCCATCGGCCTACGAGCAGTACTTC
TRBJ1-4,TRBV15,-,TRBD1,CATSRDRANEKLFF,TGTGCCACCAGCAGGGACAGGGCTAATGAAAAACTGTTTTTT
TRBJ1-2,TRBV27,once,-,CASSSIAGALVYGYTF,TGTGCCAGCAGTTCCATAGCGGGGGCTTTAGTCTATGGCTACACCTTC
TRBJ2-4,TRBV4-1,-,-,CASSQELGPATYF,TGCGCCAGCAGCCAAGAGTTGGGGCCCGCAACGTACTTC
TRBJ1-6,TRBV14,-,-,CASSQDPGGGLNSPLHF,TGTGCCAGCAGCCAAGATCCGGGGGGGGGCTTGAATTCACCCCTCCACTTT
TRBJ1-3,TRBV5-1,once,-,CASSRDGNTIYF,TGCGCCAGCAGCCGGGATGGAAACACCATATATTTT
TRBJ1-2,TRBV2,-,-,CASSDLRVGGYTF,TGTGCCAGCAGTGATTTAAGAGTCGGTGGCTACACCTTC
TRBJ1-4,TRBV6-5,-,-,CASRSTGGTNEKLFF,TGTGCCAGCAGATCGACGGGAGGGACTAATGAAAAACTGTTTTTT
TRBJ1-6,TRBV6-5,-,-,CASTTGYGSPLHF,TGTGCCAGCACCACAGGGTATGGTTCACCCCTCCACTTT
TRBJ1-6,TRBV6-4,-,TRBD1,CASSAVDRVKPYNSPLHF,TGTGCCAGCAGTGCCGTGGACAGGGTCAAGCCCTATAATTCACCCCTCCACTTT
TRBJ1-3,TRBV5-1,-,-,CASSERGLISGNTIYF,TGCGCCAGCAGCGAACGGGGACTGATCTCTGGAAACACCATATATTTT
TRBJ2-1,TRBV6-1,-,TRBD2,CASSEISGGANEQFF,TGTGCCAGCAGTGAAATAAGCGGGGGGGCCAATGAGCAGTTCTTC